One sample yielded the 7 T cell receptor beta chains listed below, sequenced in a study of OX40 agonist ivuxolimab in advanced cancers. TCRdb's copy holds only in-frame clones and misses some; the assay was immunoSEQ multiplex PCR. The sample comprises tens of thousands of clones, under 90% of which are singletons, and approximately 1.7% rests with the top ten. The sequenced sample was CD4+ or CD8+ T cells sorted from blood, obtained in a trial of the OX40 agonist ivuxolimab. The receptors derive from an adult with an advanced solid tumor such as melanoma, head and neck, liver or kidney cancer.

The rearrangement links TRBV7-6 to TRBJ1-3; no clear D. The CDR3 runs 16 residues. Per germline, CDR1 SGHVS and CDR2 FNYEAQ. V dropped 5 bases and J dropped 2 bases, with 16 bases sitting between them. DNA for the CDR3: TGTGCCAGCAGCCCTACCCCTGTAAGAGCTGGAAACACCATATATTTT. Translation: CASSPTPVRAGNTIYF.

The gene calls are TRBV7-2 and TRBJ2-1, with a possible D match to TRBD1 (5 bases). CDR1 and CDR2 (germline): SGHTA, FQGNSA. The CDR3 has 13 residues. V lost 6 bases, J lost 6 bases, and 12 bases lay in between. DNA of the CDR3: TGTGCCAGCAGTTCCGGTGGGGCCAATGAGCAGTTCTTC. Translating gives CASSSGGANEQFF.

This clone was seen more than once but under ten times. V is TRBV5-1 and J is TRBJ1-1; a weak D match, TRBD1 (5 bases). The germline V and J ends were trimmed by 0 bases and 8 bases, with 11 bases remaining between them. Germline CDR1 is SGHRS and CDR2 is YFSETQ. The CDR3 covers 13 residues. The CDR3 loop is CASSLAVRGEAFF. The DNA of the CDR3 is TGCGCCAGCAGCTTGGCGGTAAGGGGAGAAGCTTTCTTT.

V is TRBV19 and J is TRBJ1-3; D remains unclear. Looked up from germline, CDR1 is LNHDA and CDR2 is SQIVND (reference sequence). The CDR3 is 12 residues long. Trimming shortened V by 1 base and J by 4 bases, and 2 bases separated the two germline ends. The CDR3 region has the DNA TGTGCCAGTAGTATAGCAGGAAACACCATATATTTT. It specifies CASSIAGNTIYF.

The chain recombines TRBV5-6 with TRBJ2-5; D call uncertain. Trimming removed 2 bases from V and 5 bases from J, with 13 bases in between. CDR3 length: 14 residues. Germline V gives CDR1 SGHDT, CDR2 YYEEEE. This CDR3 is CASSFPEATETQYF. The CDR3, as DNA: TGTGCCAGCAGCTTTCCTGAGGCTACGGAGACCCAGTACTTC.

The rearrangement uses TRBV27 and TRBJ1-1; D is ambiguous. V was pared by 2 bases and J by 0 bases, with 7 bases between. Looked up from germline, CDR1 is MNHEY and CDR2 is SMNVEV (reference sequence). The CDR3 runs 14 residues. CDR3 nucleotides: TGTGCCAGCAGTTTAGGACGGATGAACACTGAAGCTTTCTTT. It is translated as CASSLGRMNTEAFF.

The CDR3 sequence: CASSLSGSITDTQYF. CDR3 DNA: TGTGCCAGCAGCTTGTCTGGGTCCATCACAGATACGCAGTATTTT. This chain joins TRBV5-4 and TRBJ2-3; D not resolved. Trimming took off 1 base at V and 2 bases at J, with 11 bases between the two ends. CDR1 is SGHNT and CDR2 is YYREEE in the germline V gene (reference sequence). The CDR3 totals 15 residues. Full variable domain (outside the CDR3, taken from reference TRBV5-4 and TRBJ2-3): ETGVTQSPTHLIKTRGQQVTLRCSSQSGHNTVSWYQQALGQGPQFIFQYYREEENGRGNFPPRFSGLQFPNYSSELNVNALELDDSALYLCASSLSGSITDTQYFGPGTRLTVL.